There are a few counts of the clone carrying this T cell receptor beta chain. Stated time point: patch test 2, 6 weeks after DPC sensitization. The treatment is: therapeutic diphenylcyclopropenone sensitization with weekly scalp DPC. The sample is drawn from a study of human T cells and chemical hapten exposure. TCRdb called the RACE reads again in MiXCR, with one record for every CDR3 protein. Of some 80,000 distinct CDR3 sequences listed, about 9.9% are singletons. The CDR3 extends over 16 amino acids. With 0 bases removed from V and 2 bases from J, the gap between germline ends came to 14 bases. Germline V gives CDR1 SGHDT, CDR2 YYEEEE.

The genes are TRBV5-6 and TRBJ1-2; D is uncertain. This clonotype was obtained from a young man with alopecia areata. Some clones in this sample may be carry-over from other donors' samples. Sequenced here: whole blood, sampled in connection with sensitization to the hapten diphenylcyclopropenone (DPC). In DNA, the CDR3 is TGTGCCAGCAGCTTGGTTAGGGCCAGCTCAAACTATGGCTACACCTTC. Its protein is CASSLVRASSNYGYTF.